These 14 T cell receptor beta chains share one sample of origin, sequenced in a study of blood T cell repertoires in COVID-19. Some clones are missing from TCRdb's copy, which holds only in-frame ones; the method was immunoSEQ multiplex PCR. The sample records about 280,000 clones, about 90% being singletons. The sequencing input was PBMCs or T cells enriched from blood (not recorded which). The source of these receptors is a woman between 55 and 75 years old who had recovered from COVID-19.

This clone was detected once. This rearrangement joins TRBV5-6 to TRBJ2-7; a possible D gene is TRBD1 (5 bases). The V end was cut by 5 bases, the J end by 7 bases, with 16 bases between. The CDR3 contains 13 residues. CDR1 is SGHDT, CDR2 YYEEEE, per germline. The CDR3 is CASRVDDREEQYF. CDR3 in DNA: TGTGCCAGCAGGGTAGATGACAGAGAAGAGCAGTACTTC.

This sequence joins TRBV6-5 and TRBJ1-4; 9 positions agree with TRBD1. The CDR3 length is 14 residues. In germline, CDR1 is MNHEY, CDR2 SVGAGI. V gave up 6 bases and J gave up 5 bases; unmatched junction bases: 4. The CDR3 DNA reads as TGTGCCAGCAGCGAGGGACAGGGAAATGAAAAACTGTTTTTT. This encodes CASSEGQGNEKLFF.

The chain combines TRBV11-2 with TRBJ2-7; tentatively, D is TRBD1 (5 bases). Germline V gives CDR1 SGHAT, CDR2 FQNNGV. This CDR3 is built from 15 residues. The ends were cut back, 3 bases at V and 3 bases at J, with 15 bases in the middle. CDR3 region: CASSFSGAGNYEQYF. DNA for the CDR3: TGTGCCAGCAGCTTCTCTGGGGCAGGGAACTACGAGCAGTACTTC.

The rearrangement joins TRBV10-3 to TRBJ2-1, with D tentatively TRBD1 (6 bases). Germline V gene sequence: CDR1 ENHRY, CDR2 SYGVKD. The CDR3 contains 18 residues. Deletions cut 7 bases from V and 6 bases from J, with 28 bases between. CDR3 DNA: TGTGCCATCAATGGAGGAGAAGGGGGAGTTCCTATAGCCAATGAGCAGTTCTTC. This translates into CAINGGEGGVPIANEQFF.

The chain combines TRBV3-1 (or the pseudogene TRBV3-2) with TRBJ2-7; a weak D match, TRBD2 (6 bases). CDR1 LGHDT and CDR2 YNNKEL come from the germline V gene (reference sequence). This CDR3 has 15 amino acids. V was pared by 5 bases and J by 4 bases, with 18 bases between. CDR3 DNA sequence: TGTGCCAGCAGCGACCATGGGCGGGATAGTTACGAGCAGTACTTC. Its translation: CASSDHGRDSYEQYF.

This chain joins TRBV19 and TRBJ2-7; TRBD1 agrees at 8 bases. The CDR3 totals 13 residues. CDR1 and CDR2 (germline): LNHDA, SQIVND (reference sequence). Losses at the gene ends were 8 bases for V and 5 bases for J; bases not matched to a gene: 8. The CDR3 region is CASADRVNDEQYF. The DNA for the CDR3 is TGTGCCAGTGCGGACAGGGTAAACGACGAGCAGTACTTC. The entire variable domain, with the rest obtained from reference TRBV19 and TRBJ2-7, is as follows: DGGITQSPKYLFRKEGQNVTLSCEQNLNHDAMYWYRQDPGQGLRLIYYSQIVNDFQKGDIAEGYSVSREKKESFPLTVTSAQKNPTAFYLCASADRVNDEQYFGPGTRLTVT.

The chain has TRBV10-3 and TRBJ2-7; D might be TRBD2 (6 bases). Germline CDR1 ENHRY, CDR2 SYGVKD. Trimming pared 2 bases from V and 10 bases from J, leaving 9 bases between. This CDR3 contains 11 residues. CDR3 nucleotides: TGTGCCATCAGTGAGAACGGGGGACAGTACTTC. This encodes CAISENGGQYF.

This chain uses TRBV6-9 with TRBJ2-7, with TRBD2 as a possible D gene (5 bases). This CDR3 region has 16 residues. V lost 7 bases and J lost 0, with 19 bases in between. Germline V gives CDR1 MNHGY, CDR2 SVAAGI. The CDR3, as DNA: TGTGCCAGCAACCCGGGCCGGGAAGCGAGCTCCTACGAGCAGTACTTC. Its translation: CASNPGREASSYEQYF.

The chain links TRBV7-2 to TRBJ2-2, with D tentatively TRBD1 (7 bases). Trimming left V 3 bases short and J 5 bases short, with 16 bases between. CDR1 is SGHTA and CDR2 is FQGNSA in the germline V gene. The CDR3 is 16 amino acids. CDR3 protein: CASSFNGQGGTGELFF. For the CDR3, the DNA is TGTGCCAGCAGCTTTAACGGGCAGGGGGGAACCGGGGAGCTGTTTTTT.

This clone was seen a few times. The rearrangement joins TRBV5-5 to TRBJ2-7; 10 bases match TRBD1. This CDR3 is built from 15 residues. Trimming at V came to 5 bases and at J to 2 bases, leaving 7 bases not matched to a gene. Looked up from germline, CDR1 is SGHKS and CDR2 is YYEKEE (reference sequence). The CDR3 bases are TGTGCCAGCAGAAAAGAGGGACAGGGGACCTACGAGCAGTACTTC. Amino acid sequence: CASRKEGQGTYEQYF.

The V and J genes are TRBV3-1 (or the pseudogene TRBV3-2) and TRBJ2-3; unclear D gene. This CDR3 spans 12 amino acids. V dropped 4 bases and J dropped 5 bases, with 7 bases sitting between them. Germline CDR1 LGHDT, CDR2 YNNKEL (reference sequence). The DNA for the CDR3 is TGTGCCAGCAGCCCGCCAGGAGATACGCAGTATTTT. It translates to CASSPPGDTQYF.

This clone was observed a few times. The J gene is TRBJ2-5, the V gene TRBV2; 16 nucleotides match TRBD2. The J segment lost 5 bases and the V segment lost 8 bases, leaving 5 bases of the junction unmatched. The germline CDR1 and CDR2 sequences are SNHLY and FYNNEI. This CDR3 region has 15 residues. The CDR3 protein is CASGTSGRAWETQYF. CDR3 nucleotide sequence: TGTGCCAGCGGGACTAGCGGGAGGGCGTGGGAGACCCAGTACTTC.

V and J are TRBV10-1 and TRBJ2-2; 9 nucleotides align to TRBD2. CDR3 size: 16 residues. V dropped 4 bases and J dropped 0; count of bases not matched to a gene: 3. Germline-derived CDR1 and CDR2 are WNHNN and SYGVQD (reference sequence). CDR3 protein: CASSAASGANTGELFF. Written as DNA, the CDR3 is TGCGCCAGCAGTGCGGCTAGCGGGGCGAACACCGGGGAGCTGTTTTTT.

The CDR3 reads CASSQRPGQGYGYTF. CDR3 coding DNA: TGTGCCAGCAGCCAACGGCCGGGACAGGGTTATGGCTACACCTTC. The genes are TRBV7-3 and TRBJ1-2, with TRBD1 matching 9 bases. Germline assignment: CDR1 SGHTA and CDR2 FQGTGA. The V segment lost 5 bases and the J segment 5 bases; nucleotides outside the gene matches: 9. The CDR3 has 15 amino acids.